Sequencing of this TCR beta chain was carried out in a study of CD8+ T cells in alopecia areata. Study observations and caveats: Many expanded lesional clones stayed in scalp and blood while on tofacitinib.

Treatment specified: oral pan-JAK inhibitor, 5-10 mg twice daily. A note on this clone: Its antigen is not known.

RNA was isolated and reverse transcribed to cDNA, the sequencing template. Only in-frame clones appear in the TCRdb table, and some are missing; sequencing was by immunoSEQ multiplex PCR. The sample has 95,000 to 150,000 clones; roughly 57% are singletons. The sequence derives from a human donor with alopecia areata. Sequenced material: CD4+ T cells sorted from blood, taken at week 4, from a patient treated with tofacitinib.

As DNA, the CDR3 is TGTGCCAGCAGTGAGGGACAGGGTTTAGATGGCTACACCTTC. This codes for CASSEGQGLDGYTF. The chain recombines TRBV2 with TRBJ1-2; 9 bases fit TRBD1. Germline V gene lookup returns CDR1 SNHLY and CDR2 FYNNEI. The CDR3 loop spans 14 amino acids. J was trimmed by 6 bases and V by 3 bases; bases with no gene match: 5. Combining the CDR3 with reference TRBV2 and TRBJ1-2 gives the whole variable domain EPEVTQTPSHQVTQMGQEVILRCVPISNHLYFYWYRQILGQKVEFLVSFYNNEISEKSEIFDDQFSVERPDGSNFTLKIRSTKLEDSAMYFCASSEGQGLDGYTFGSGTRLTVV.